This is a list of T cell receptor beta chains from one sample in a study of cytomegalovirus exposure and HLA in healthy donors. Sequencing used immunoSEQ multiplex PCR; TCRdb keeps in-frame clones, though not all of them. The table for this sample gives some 120,000 clones. Sequenced input: PBMCs. These receptors came from a middle-aged man in good health and CMV-seronegative. The CDR3 runs from the conserved cysteine through the conserved F or W. Each record gives: V gene, CDR3 protein.

v_gene: TRBV5-1
CDR3aa: CASSFRLAGESTDTQYF

v_gene: TRBV5-4
CDR3aa: CASSPGGARTGEQYF

v_gene: TRBV19
CDR3aa: CASSNSLSTGELFF

v_gene: TRBV5-1
CDR3aa: CASSSPAGLAFSYEQYF

v_gene: TRBV19
CDR3aa: CASSLTAATYEQYF

v_gene: TRBV10-1
CDR3aa: CASSEAGTSPYEQYF

v_gene: TRBV13
CDR3aa: CASSRVSGSDTQYF

v_gene: TRBV2
CDR3aa: CASSVDRGMYEQYF

v_gene: TRBV7-6
CDR3aa: CASSFRAGTEAFF

v_gene: TRBV28
CDR3aa: CASSLSGENEKLFF

v_gene: TRBV11-2
CDR3aa: CASSLELAGSNEQFF

v_gene: TRBV5-4
CDR3aa: CASSFVQGVGGTF

v_gene: TRBV11-3
CDR3aa: CASSFIFTGVADTQYF

v_gene: TRBV30
CDR3aa: CAWSVGSSTYNEQFF

v_gene: TRBV2
CDR3aa: CASRVAGSSYEQYF

v_gene: TRBV5-1
CDR3aa: CASSLDVGQSYEQYF

v_gene: TRBV30
CDR3aa: CAWLPGTPGANVLTF

v_gene: TRBV13
CDR3aa: CASSPRDSSANEQFF

v_gene: TRBV11-2
CDR3aa: CASSRTGGSGETQYF

v_gene: TRBV10-3
CDR3aa: CAISQGLAGVNEQFF

v_gene: TRBV5-4
CDR3aa: CASSLPGLAETQYF

v_gene: TRBV7-8
CDR3aa: CASSLGTSGTYEQYF

v_gene: TRBV5-1
CDR3aa: CASSSEGASNYGYTF

v_gene: TRBV6-6
CDR3aa: CASSYGTGGRGNEQFF

v_gene: TRBV4-1
CDR3aa: CASSQRSGLGSRETQYF

v_gene: TRBV6-5
CDR3aa: CASRLQGEQYF

v_gene: TRBV30
CDR3aa: CAWSLSGIGYEQYF

v_gene: TRBV9
CDR3aa: CASSHRLGEQYF

v_gene: TRBV30
CDR3aa: CAWSLLGDIQGAYGNEKLFF

v_gene: TRBV11-2
CDR3aa: CASSFSGSYNSPLHF

v_gene: TRBV1
CDR3aa: CTSSQEATGGHGELFF

v_gene: TRBV11-2
CDR3aa: CASRLISDQFF

v_gene: TRBV11-1
CDR3aa: CASSSSIGQAYGYTF

v_gene: TRBV5-5
CDR3aa: CASRRVSYNEQFF

v_gene: TRBV5-6
CDR3aa: CASSLVLAGVETQYF

v_gene: TRBV25-1
CDR3aa: CASSISGLWYF

v_gene: TRBV18
CDR3aa: CASSPLNESPLAVREQYF

v_gene: TRBV28
CDR3aa: CASNQRSYNEQFF

v_gene: TRBV5-1
CDR3aa: CASSLARAGGRDEQFF

v_gene: TRBV6-6
CDR3aa: CASSRPGQGSTYEQYF

v_gene: TRBV7-3
CDR3aa: CASSSGLASTYNEQFF

v_gene: TRBV5-1
CDR3aa: CASSLEGAADTQYF

v_gene: TRBV7-2
CDR3aa: CASSESRVEQFF

v_gene: TRBV11-3
CDR3aa: CASRYQGQTEAFF

v_gene: TRBV15
CDR3aa: CATSGGILTGELFF

v_gene: TRBV4-1
CDR3aa: CASSQVMDNSYEQYF

v_gene: TRBV25-1
CDR3aa: CASSDLGALEETQYF

v_gene: TRBV28
CDR3aa: CASTPPLGAGVSTGELFF